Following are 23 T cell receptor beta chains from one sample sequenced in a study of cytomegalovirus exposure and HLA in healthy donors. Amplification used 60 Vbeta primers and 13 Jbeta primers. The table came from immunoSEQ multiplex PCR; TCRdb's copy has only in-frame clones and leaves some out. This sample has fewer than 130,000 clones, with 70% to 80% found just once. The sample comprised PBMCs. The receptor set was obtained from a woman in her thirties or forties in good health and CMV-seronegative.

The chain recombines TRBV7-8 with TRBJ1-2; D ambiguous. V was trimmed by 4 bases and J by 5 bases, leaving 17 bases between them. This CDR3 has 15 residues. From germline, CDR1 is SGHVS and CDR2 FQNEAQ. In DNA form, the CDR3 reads TGTGCCAGCAGCTCCCCGCGGAGGGATGGATATGGCTACACCTTC. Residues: CASSSPRRDGYGYTF.

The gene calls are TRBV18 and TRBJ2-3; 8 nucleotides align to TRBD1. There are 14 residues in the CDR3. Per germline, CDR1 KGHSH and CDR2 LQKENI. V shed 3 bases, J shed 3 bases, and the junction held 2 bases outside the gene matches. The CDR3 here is CASSPWTGTDTQYF. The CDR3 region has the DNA TGTGCCAGCTCACCGTGGACAGGGACAGATACGCAGTATTTT.

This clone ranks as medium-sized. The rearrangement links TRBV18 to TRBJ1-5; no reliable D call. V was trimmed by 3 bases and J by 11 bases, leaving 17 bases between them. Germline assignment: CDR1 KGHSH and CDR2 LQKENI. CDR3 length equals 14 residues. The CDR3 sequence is CASSPLQLTVAQHF. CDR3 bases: TGTGCCAGCTCACCCCTACAGCTAACCGTGGCCCAGCATTTT. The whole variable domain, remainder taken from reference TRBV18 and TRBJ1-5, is NAGVMQNPRHLVRRRGQEARLRCSPMKGHSHVYWYRQLPEEGLKFMVYLQKENIIDESGMPKERFSAEFPKEGPSILRIQQVVRGDSAAYFCASSPLQLTVAQHFGDGTRLSIL.

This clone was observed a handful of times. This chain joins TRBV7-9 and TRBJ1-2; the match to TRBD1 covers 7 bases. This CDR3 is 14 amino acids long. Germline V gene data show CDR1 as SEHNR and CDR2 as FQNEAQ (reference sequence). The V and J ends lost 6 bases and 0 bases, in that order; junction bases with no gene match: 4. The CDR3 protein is CASSRGQPNYGYTF. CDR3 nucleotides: TGTGCCAGCAGTAGGGGACAGCCTAACTATGGCTACACCTTC.

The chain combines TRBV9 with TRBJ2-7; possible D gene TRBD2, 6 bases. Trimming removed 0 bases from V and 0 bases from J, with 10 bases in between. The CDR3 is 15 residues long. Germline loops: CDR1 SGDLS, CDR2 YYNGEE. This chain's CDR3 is CASSVGAGSSYEQYF. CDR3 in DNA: TGTGCCAGCAGCGTAGGAGCGGGCAGCTCCTACGAGCAGTACTTC. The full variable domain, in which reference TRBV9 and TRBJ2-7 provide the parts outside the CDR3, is DSGVTQTPKHLITATGQRVTLRCSPRSGDLSVYWYQQSLDQGLQFLIQYYNGEERAKGNILERFSAQQFPDLHSELNLSSLELGDSALYFCASSVGAGSSYEQYFGPGTRLTVT.

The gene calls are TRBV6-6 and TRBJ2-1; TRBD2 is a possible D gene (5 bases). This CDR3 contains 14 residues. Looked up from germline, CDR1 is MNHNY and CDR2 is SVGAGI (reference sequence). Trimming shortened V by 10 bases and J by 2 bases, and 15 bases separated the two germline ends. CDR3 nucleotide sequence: TGTGCCACCCTGGACCCCGGGGCCTACAATGAGCAGTTCTTC. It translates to CATLDPGAYNEQFF.

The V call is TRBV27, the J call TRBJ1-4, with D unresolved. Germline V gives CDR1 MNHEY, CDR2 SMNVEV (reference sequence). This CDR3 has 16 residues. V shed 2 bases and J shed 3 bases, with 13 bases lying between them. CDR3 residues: CASSLRQVSSNEKLFF. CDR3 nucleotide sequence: TGTGCCAGCAGTTTACGGCAGGTCAGCTCTAATGAAAAACTGTTTTTT.

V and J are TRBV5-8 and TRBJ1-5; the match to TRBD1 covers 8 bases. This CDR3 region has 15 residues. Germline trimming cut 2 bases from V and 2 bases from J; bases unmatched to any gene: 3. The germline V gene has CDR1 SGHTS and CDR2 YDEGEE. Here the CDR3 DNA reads TGTGCCAGCAGCTTCTCAGGGGGCCGCAATCAGCCCCAGCATTTT. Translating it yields CASSFSGGRNQPQHF.

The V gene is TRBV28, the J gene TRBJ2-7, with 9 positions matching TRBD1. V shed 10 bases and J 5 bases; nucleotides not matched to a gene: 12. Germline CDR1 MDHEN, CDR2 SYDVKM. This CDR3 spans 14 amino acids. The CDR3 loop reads CATCMGQGGNEQYF. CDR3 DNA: TGTGCCACTTGCATGGGACAGGGCGGGAACGAGCAGTACTTC.

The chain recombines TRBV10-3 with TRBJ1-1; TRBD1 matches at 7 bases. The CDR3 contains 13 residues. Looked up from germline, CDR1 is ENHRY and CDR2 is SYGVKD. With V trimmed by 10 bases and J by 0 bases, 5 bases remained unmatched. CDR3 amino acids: CATRDSVNTEAFF. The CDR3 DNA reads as TGTGCCACCAGGGACAGCGTGAACACTGAAGCTTTCTTT.

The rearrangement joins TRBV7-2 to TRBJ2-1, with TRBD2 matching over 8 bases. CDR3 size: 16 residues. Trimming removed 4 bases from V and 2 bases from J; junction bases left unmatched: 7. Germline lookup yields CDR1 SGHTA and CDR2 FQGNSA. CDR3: CASSSGLVIAYNEQFF. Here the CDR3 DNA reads TGTGCCAGCAGCTCGGGACTAGTAATAGCCTACAATGAGCAGTTCTTC.

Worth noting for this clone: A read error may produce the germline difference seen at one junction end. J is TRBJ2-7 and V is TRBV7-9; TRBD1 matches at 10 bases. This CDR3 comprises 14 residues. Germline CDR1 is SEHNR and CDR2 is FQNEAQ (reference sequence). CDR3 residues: CSSSLTGGSDEQYF. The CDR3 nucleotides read TGTTCCAGCAGCTTGACAGGGGGCTCAGACGAGCAGTACTTC.

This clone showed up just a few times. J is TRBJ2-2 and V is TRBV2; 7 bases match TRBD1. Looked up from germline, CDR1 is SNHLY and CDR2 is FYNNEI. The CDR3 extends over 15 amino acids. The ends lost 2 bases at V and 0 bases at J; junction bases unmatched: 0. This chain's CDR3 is CASSEQGANTGELFF. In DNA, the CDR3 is TGTGCCAGCAGTGAACAGGGGGCGAACACCGGGGAGCTGTTTTTT.

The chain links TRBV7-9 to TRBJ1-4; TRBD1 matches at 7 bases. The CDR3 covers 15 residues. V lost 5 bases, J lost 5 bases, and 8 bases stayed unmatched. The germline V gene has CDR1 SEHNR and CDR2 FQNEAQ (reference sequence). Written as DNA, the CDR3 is TGTGCCAGCAGCCTTACAGGGGCCTCCAATGAAAAACTGTTTTTT. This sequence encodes CASSLTGASNEKLFF.

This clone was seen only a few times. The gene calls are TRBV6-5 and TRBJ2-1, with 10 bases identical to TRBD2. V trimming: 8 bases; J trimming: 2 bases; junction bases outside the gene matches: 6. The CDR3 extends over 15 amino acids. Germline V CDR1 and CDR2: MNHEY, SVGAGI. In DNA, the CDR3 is TGTGCCAGCTCCAAGAGCGGGGGGGCCTACAATGAGCAGTTCTTC. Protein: CASSKSGGAYNEQFF.

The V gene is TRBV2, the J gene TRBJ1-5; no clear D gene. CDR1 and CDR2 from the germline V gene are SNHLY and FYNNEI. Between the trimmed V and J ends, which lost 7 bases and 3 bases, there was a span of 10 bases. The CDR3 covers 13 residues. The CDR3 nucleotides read TGTGCCAGCACCCGGAGTGACAATCAGCCCCAGCATTTT. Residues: CASTRSDNQPQHF.

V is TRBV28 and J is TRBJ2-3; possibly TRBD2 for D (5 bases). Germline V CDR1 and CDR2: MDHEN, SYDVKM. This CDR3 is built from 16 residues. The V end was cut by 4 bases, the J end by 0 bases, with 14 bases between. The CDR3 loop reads CASSSPSISSTDTQYF. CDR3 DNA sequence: TGTGCCAGCAGTTCACCTAGCATCTCTAGCACAGATACGCAGTATTTT. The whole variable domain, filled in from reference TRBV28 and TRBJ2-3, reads DVKVTQSSRYLVKRTGEKVFLECVQDMDHENMFWYRQDPGLGLRLIYFSYDVKMKEKGDIPEGYSVSREKKERFSLILESASTNQTSMYLCASSSPSISSTDTQYFGPGTRLTVL.

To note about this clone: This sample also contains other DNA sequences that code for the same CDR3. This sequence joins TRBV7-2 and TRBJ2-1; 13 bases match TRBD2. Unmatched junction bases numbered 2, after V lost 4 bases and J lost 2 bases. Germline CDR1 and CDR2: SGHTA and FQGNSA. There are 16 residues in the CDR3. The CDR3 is CASSYTSGGAYNEQFF. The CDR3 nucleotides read TGTGCCAGCAGCTATACTAGCGGGGGGGCCTACAATGAGCAGTTCTTC.

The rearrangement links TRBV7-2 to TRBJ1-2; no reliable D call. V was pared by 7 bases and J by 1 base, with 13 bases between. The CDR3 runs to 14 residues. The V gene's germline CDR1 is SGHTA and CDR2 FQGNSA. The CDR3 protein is CASTLGGFNYGYTF. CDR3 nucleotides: TGTGCCAGCACCCTAGGAGGGTTTAACTATGGCTACACCTTC.

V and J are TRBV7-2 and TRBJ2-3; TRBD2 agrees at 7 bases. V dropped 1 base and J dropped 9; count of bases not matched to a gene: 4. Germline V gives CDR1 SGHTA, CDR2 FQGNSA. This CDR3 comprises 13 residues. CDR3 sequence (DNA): TGTGCCAGCAGCTTAGAAAACGGGGGGACGCAGTATTTT. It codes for CASSLENGGTQYF.

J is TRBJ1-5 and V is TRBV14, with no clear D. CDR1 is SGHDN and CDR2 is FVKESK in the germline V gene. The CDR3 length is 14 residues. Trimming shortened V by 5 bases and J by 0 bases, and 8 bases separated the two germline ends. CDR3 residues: CASSSRYSNQPQHF. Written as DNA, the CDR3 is TGTGCCAGCAGCTCTCGCTATAGCAATCAGCCCCAGCATTTT.

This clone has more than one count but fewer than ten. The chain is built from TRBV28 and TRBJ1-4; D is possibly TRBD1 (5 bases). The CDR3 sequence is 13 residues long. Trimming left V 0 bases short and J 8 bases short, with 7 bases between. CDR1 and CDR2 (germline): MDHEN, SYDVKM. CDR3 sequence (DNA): TGTGCCAGCAGTTTATGGAACAGGGAAAAACTGTTTTTT. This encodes CASSLWNREKLFF.

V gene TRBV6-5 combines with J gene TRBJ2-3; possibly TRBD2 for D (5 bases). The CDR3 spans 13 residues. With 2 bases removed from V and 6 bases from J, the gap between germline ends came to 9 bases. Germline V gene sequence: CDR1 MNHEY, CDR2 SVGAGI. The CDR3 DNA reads TGTGCCAGCAGTTACGGGGAGTCCGATACGCAGTATTTT. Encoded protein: CASSYGESDTQYF.